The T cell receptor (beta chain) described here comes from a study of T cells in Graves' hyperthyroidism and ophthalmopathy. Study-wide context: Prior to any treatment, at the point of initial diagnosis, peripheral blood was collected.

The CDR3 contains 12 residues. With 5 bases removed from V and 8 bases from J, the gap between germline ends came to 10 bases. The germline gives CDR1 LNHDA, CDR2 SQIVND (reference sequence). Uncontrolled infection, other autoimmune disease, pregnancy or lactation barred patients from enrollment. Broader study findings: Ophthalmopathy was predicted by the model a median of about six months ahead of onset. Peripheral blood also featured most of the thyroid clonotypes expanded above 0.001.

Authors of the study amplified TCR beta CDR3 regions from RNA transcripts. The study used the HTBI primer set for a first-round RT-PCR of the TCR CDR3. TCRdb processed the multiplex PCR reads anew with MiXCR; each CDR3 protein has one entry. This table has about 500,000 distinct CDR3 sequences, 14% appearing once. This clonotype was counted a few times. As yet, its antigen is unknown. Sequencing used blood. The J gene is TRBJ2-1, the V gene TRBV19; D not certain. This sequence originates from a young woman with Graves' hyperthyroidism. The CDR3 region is CASSQGYHEQFF. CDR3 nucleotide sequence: TGTGCCAGTAGTCAAGGCTATCATGAGCAGTTCTTC.